This paragraph reports one T cell receptor (beta chain). Its antigen is not identified. The CDR3 sequence is 17 residues long. V shed 5 bases and J 2 bases; nucleotides not matched to a gene: 8. Looked up from germline, CDR1 is MDHEN and CDR2 is SYDVKM. Infants served as donors; they were healthy and Finnish and were having corrective surgery for congenital heart defects. Half of the eight donors gave roughly 0.45-1 mL blood during surgery. All available leukocytes, rather than a set cell count, yielded the blood DNA. Here immunoSEQ multiplex PCR was the method, and the copy in TCRdb shows in-frame clones only, minus some. The sample gives 40,000 to 45,000 clones, roughly 94% of which show up once; 0.095% to 0.15% is in the top ten. The data were taken from a study of human thymus T cells. Findings and limits, study-wide: Gene usage for V and J segments appeared biased in thymic and blood repertoires.

The clonotype was recovered from a boy under two years old with a congenital heart defect but otherwise immunologically healthy. This chain uses TRBV28 with TRBJ2-3, with 12 nucleotides matching TRBD2. Input material: blood. CDR3 DNA sequence: TGTGCCAGCAGTCTCTGGACTAGCGGGGACCCCACAGATACGCAGTATTTT. Its protein is CASSLWTSGDPTDTQYF.